A selection of T cell receptor beta chains follows, all from one sample in a study of T-cell reconstitution after alpha-beta-depleted transplantation in children. One entry per CDR3 protein results from TCRdb running MiXCR on the PCR reads. There are about 980,000 distinct CDR3 sequences in the sample; under 30% occur only once, and around 30% lies in the top ten. Source: PBMCs, mostly from graft donor cells, taken 360 days after TCRalphabeta/CD19-depleted stem cell transplant. These receptors came from a boy under two years old who had a stem cell transplant for SCID, so the T cells may come from the graft donor. Both conserved end residues are part of each CDR3. A D gene is named only where the DNA matches it firmly. Clone size is given for some rows only: seen once, a few or many times, or a class if the clone is expanded.

16	TRBV15	TRBJ2-7	few	TRBD2	CATSRDLGGGAYEQYF	TGTGCCACCAGCAGAGATCTTGGCGGGGGGGCCTACGAGCAGTACTTC
14	TRBV27	TRBJ2-7	NA	NA	CASSFGGRGSEQYF	TGTGCCAGCAGTTTCGGAGGCCGGGGGAGCGAGCAGTACTTC
19	TRBV12-5	TRBJ1-1	few	TRBD1	CASGYRPGQGSLGNTEAFF	TGTGCTAGTGGGTACCGGCCGGGACAGGGATCACTGGGGAACACTGAAGCTTTCTTT
15	TRBV5-1	TRBJ2-1	many	TRBD2	CASRPGTSGYNEQFF	TGCGCCAGCCGCCCGGGGACTAGCGGCTACAATGAGCAGTTCTTC
16	TRBV4-3	TRBJ2-6	few	NA	CASSQDLGSGANVLTF	TGTGCCAGCAGCCAAGATTTGGGATCTGGGGCCAACGTCCTGACTTTC
13	TRBV20-1	TRBJ1-1	few	NA	CSATISRGTEAFF	TGCAGTGCTACAATATCGAGGGGGACTGAAGCTTTCTTT
15	TRBV24-1	TRBJ1-5	few	TRBD1	CATSGGTVSNQPQHF	TGTGCCACCAGTGGTGGGACAGTTAGCAATCAGCCCCAGCATTTT
13	TRBV5-1	TRBJ2-5	NA	NA	CATRLGRTETQYF	TGCGCCACCCGACTAGGGAGGACGGAGACCCAGTACTTC
18	TRBV20-1	TRBJ2-1	NA	TRBD2	CSATYRASGGLSYNEQFF	TGCAGTGCCACCTACAGGGCTAGCGGGGGCCTCTCCTACAATGAGCAGTTCTTC
15	TRBV20-1	TRBJ2-7	NA	TRBD2	CSARTTSGGTYEQYF	TGCAGTGCTAGAACGACTAGCGGGGGGACTTACGAGCAGTACTTC
17	TRBV12-3/TRBV12-4	TRBJ2-6	NA	NA	CASRPLDGRSGANVLTF	TGTGCCAGCAGACCTCTGGACGGACGCTCTGGGGCCAACGTCCTGACTTTC
17	TRBV3-1	TRBJ2-1	once	TRBD2	CASSQDKIAGALGEQFF	TGTGCCAGCAGCCAAGATAAGATAGCGGGGGCCCTGGGTGAGCAGTTCTTC
14	TRBV7-6	TRBJ2-3	NA	NA	CASSFVGLADTQYF	TGTGCCAGCAGCTTCGTCGGACTGGCAGATACGCAGTATTTT
15	TRBV12-3/TRBV12-4	TRBJ1-4	NA	NA	CASSSGATTNEKLFF	TGTGCCAGCAGTTCGGGGGCGACGACTAATGAAAAACTGTTTTTT
15	TRBV9	TRBJ2-1	NA	NA	CASSVVGGASNEQFF	TGTGCCAGCAGCGTAGTGGGGGGCGCGTCGAATGAGCAGTTCTTC
16	TRBV20-1	TRBJ2-7	NA	NA	CSARDYIKSRDYEQYF	TGCAGTGCTAGAGATTATATAAAAAGCAGGGACTACGAGCAGTACTTC
13	TRBV5-6	TRBJ2-3	NA	NA	CASSKTWPDTQYF	TGTGCCAGCAGCAAGACTTGGCCAGATACGCAGTATTTT
16	TRBV5-1	TRBJ2-2	few	NA	CASSLVGQGITGELFF	TGCGCCAGCAGCTTGGTCGGTCAGGGGATCACCGGGGAGCTGTTTTTT